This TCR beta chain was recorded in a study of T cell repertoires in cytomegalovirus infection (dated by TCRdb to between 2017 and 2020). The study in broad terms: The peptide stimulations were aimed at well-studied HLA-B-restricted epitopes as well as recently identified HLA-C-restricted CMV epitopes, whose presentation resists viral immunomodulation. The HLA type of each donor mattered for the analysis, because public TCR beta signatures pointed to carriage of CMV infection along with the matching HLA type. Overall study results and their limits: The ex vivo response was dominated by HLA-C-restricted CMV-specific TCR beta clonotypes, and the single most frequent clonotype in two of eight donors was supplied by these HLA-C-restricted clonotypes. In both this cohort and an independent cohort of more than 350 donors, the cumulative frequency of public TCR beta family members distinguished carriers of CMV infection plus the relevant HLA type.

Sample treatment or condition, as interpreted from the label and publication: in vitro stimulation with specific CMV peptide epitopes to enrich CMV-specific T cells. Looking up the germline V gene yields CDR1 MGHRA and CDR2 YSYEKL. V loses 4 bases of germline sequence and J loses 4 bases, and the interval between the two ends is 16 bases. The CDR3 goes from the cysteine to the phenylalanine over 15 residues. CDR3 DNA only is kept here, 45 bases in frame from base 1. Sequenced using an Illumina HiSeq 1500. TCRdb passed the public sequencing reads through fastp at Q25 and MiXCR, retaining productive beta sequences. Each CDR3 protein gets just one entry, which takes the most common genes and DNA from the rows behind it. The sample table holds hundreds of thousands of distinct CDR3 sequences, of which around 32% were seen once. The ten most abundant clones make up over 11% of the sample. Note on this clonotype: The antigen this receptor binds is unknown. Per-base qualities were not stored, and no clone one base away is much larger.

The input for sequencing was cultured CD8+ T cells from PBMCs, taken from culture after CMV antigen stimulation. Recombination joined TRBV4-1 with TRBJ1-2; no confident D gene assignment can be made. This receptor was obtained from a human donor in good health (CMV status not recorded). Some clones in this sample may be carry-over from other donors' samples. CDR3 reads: CASSPFKTRGYGYTF. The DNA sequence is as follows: TGCGCCAGCAGCCCGTTCAAAACAAGAGGCTATGGCTACACCTTC.